These 4 T cell receptor beta chains originate from one sample sequenced in a study of glioma-infiltrating T cells after dendritic cell vaccination. The method was immunoSEQ multiplex PCR; TCRdb's version includes in-frame clones alone and lacks a portion of them. This table has 60,000 to 70,000 clones, 82% appearing once. The sample consisted of blood, taken before dendritic cell vaccination. These TCRs come from a human donor with glioblastoma.

This rearrangement joins TRBV2 to TRBJ2-1, with TRBD2 matching 15 bases. CDR1 and CDR2 (germline): SNHLY, FYNNEI. This CDR3 comprises 15 residues. After removal of 6 bases from V and 14 bases from J, the junction contained 11 bases not matched to a gene. DNA of the CDR3: TGTGCCAGCAGCCGGACTAGCGGGGGGGCGGTCGAGGAGTTCTTC. This gives the protein CASSRTSGGAVEEFF.

This chain links TRBV5-1 with TRBJ2-7; no firm D call. The CDR3 has 13 residues. Germline CDR1 SGHRS, CDR2 YFSETQ. V dropped 1 base and J dropped 0 bases, with 5 bases sitting between them. CDR3 DNA sequence: TGCGCCAGCAGCTTGTACAGCTCCTACGAGCAGTACTTC. This translates into CASSLYSSYEQYF.

The chain couples TRBV9 to TRBJ2-7, with D possibly being TRBD1 (6 bases). The CDR3 runs to 15 residues. Trimming removed 5 bases at V and 4 bases at J, with 19 bases between. Germline loops: CDR1 SGDLS, CDR2 YYNGEE. The CDR3 spells CASSRGGTGKYEQYF. The CDR3 nucleotides are TGTGCCAGCAGTCGTGGGGGAACAGGGAAATACGAGCAGTACTTC. Full variable domain (missing parts from reference TRBV9 and TRBJ2-7): DSGVTQTPKHLITATGQRVTLRCSPRSGDLSVYWYQQSLDQGLQFLIQYYNGEERAKGNILERFSAQQFPDLHSELNLSSLELGDSALYFCASSRGGTGKYEQYFGPGTRLTVT.

The chain recombines TRBV5-1 with TRBJ2-5; 10 positions agree with TRBD2. Per germline, CDR1 SGHRS and CDR2 YFSETQ. The CDR3 is 16 residues long. The V segment lost 4 bases and the J segment 2 bases; nucleotides outside the gene matches: 8. The CDR3 bases are TGCGCCAGCAGCCTGACCAGCGGGGGGGTTCAAGAGACCCAGTACTTC. Translating it yields CASSLTSGGVQETQYF.